The clone carrying this T cell receptor (beta chain) was seen at least ten times. The sample belongs to a study of spatial heterogeneity in lung cancer. Time point reported: blood at routine non-recurrence follow-up after resection. Each molecule of TCR cDNA was tagged with one unique molecular identifier. MiXCR, applied by TCRdb to the 5' RACE reads, yields one record per CDR3 protein. The table lists tens of thousands of distinct CDR3 sequences, about 9.5% of them singletons, with roughly 1.9% in the top ten. This CDR3 spans 15 amino acids. The germline V gene has CDR1 MNHNY and CDR2 SVGAGI (reference sequence). V lost 5 bases and J lost 4; bases outside the gene matches: 7.

V usage is TRBV6-6 and J usage is TRBJ2-2; 7 positions match TRBD1. The sample in question was PBMCs, obtained at follow-up. The TCR sequence derives from a female donor with early-stage non-small cell lung cancer. CDR3 bases: TGTGCCAGCAGTGACGGGACAGTTATCACCGGGGAGCTGTTTTTT. Residues: CASSDGTVITGELFF.